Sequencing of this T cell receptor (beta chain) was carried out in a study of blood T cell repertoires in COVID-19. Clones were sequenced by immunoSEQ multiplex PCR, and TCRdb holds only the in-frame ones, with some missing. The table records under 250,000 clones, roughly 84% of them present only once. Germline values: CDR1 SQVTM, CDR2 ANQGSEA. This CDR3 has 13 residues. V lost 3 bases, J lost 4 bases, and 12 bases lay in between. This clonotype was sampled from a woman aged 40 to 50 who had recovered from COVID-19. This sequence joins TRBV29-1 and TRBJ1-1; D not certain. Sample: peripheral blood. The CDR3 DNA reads TGCAGCGTTGACGAGGCGGGGTCCACTGAAGCTTTCTTT. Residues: CSVDEAGSTEAFF.